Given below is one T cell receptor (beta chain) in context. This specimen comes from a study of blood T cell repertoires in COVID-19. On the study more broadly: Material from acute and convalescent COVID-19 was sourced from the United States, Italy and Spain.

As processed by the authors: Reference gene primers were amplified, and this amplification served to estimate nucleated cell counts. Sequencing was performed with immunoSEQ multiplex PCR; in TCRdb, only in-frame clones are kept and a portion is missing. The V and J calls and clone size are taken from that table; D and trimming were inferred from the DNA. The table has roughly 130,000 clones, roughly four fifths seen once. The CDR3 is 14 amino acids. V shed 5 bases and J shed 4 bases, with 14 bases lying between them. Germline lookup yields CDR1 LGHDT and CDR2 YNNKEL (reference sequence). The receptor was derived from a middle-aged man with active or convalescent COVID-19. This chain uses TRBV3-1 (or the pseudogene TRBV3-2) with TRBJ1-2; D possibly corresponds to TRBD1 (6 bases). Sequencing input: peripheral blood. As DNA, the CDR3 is TGTGCCAGCAGCTATCGGGGGGCGGGCTATGGCTACACCTTC. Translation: CASSYRGAGYGYTF.